The next 31 T cell receptor beta chains were all read from a single sample in a study of identical twins. Via MiXCR, TCRdb re-called the 5' RACE reads, giving one row per CDR3 protein. This table holds some 660,000 distinct CDR3 sequences, 8% to 9% found once. The data also belong to a second study, concerning yellow fever vaccine responses in identical twins.

Sequencing input: PBMCs. Source of these receptors: a woman aged 18-30 years in good health.

The chain employs TRBV5-1 and TRBJ2-5; D gene uncertain. CDR3 size: 15 residues. V gave up 3 bases and J gave up 5 bases, with 17 bases separating them. Germline CDR1 SGHRS, CDR2 YFSETQ. CDR3 DNA: TGCGCCAGCAGCTCACTCATCGGTCACGGGGAGACCCAGTACTTC. Residues: CASSSLIGHGETQYF.

The gene calls are TRBV7-8 and TRBJ2-2; D possibly corresponds to TRBD1 (5 bases). The CDR3 has 14 residues. CDR1 is SGHVS and CDR2 is FQNEAQ in the germline V gene. The ends were cut back, 3 bases at V and 5 bases at J, with 10 bases in the middle. The CDR3 sequence is CASSFTGYTGELFF. The CDR3 coding sequence is TGTGCCAGCAGCTTCACAGGTTATACCGGGGAGCTGTTTTTT.

A word on this clonotype: A read error may be the cause here, since a much bigger clone is one base away. This rearrangement joins TRBV25-1 to TRBJ2-3; TRBD2 matches at 7 bases. Germline values: CDR1 MGHDK, CDR2 SYGVNS. The CDR3 sequence is 16 residues long. For the CDR3, the DNA is TGTGGCAGCAGTGAATTCGAGGGAGGGCCGAAGGATACGCAGTATTTT. This codes for CGSSEFEGGPKDTQYF.

This clonotype has more than one count but fewer than ten. This chain links TRBV7-8 with TRBJ2-1; 9 nucleotides line up with TRBD1. The CDR3 loop spans 15 amino acids. CDR1 is SGHVS, CDR2 FQNEAQ, per germline. V shed 4 bases and J 4 bases; nucleotides not matched to a gene: 5. CDR3 region: CASSSTGGVYNEQFF. In DNA, the CDR3 is TGTGCCAGCAGCTCCACAGGGGGCGTTTACAATGAGCAGTTCTTC.

J is TRBJ2-7 and V is TRBV7-9; weak D call: TRBD2 (6 bases). V was shortened by 5 bases and J by 2 bases, with 16 bases between the two germline ends. The germline V gene has CDR1 SEHNR and CDR2 FQNEAQ (reference sequence). This CDR3 spans 15 amino acids. In DNA form, the CDR3 reads TGTGCCAGCAGCCATCGGGACTCCTCAGCCTACGAGCAGTACTTC. This translates into CASSHRDSSAYEQYF.

CDR3 bases: TGCAGTGCTAGAGAGGTTTCCGGGATGTGGGAGCAGTTCTTC. Translated: CSAREVSGMWEQFF. This rearrangement joins TRBV20-1 to TRBJ2-1; D might be TRBD2 (5 bases). The germline V gene encodes CDR1 DFQATT and CDR2 SNEGSKA (reference sequence). The V gene lost 0 bases and the J gene lost 10 bases, with 16 bases spanning the gap. This CDR3 contains 14 residues.

The chain is built from TRBV6-1 and TRBJ1-5; D may be TRBD1 (6 bases). The CDR3 is 16 residues long. V was cut by 4 bases and J by 0 bases, with 13 bases left in between. Germline lookup yields CDR1 MNHNS and CDR2 SASEGT. CDR3 region: CASSGTAAYSNQPQHF. Here the CDR3 DNA reads TGTGCCAGCAGTGGGACAGCCGCTTATAGCAATCAGCCCCAGCATTTT.

This chain joins TRBV20-1 and TRBJ2-5, with D unclear. V was trimmed by 5 bases and J by 2 bases, leaving 6 bases between them. Germline-derived CDR1 and CDR2 are DFQATT and SNEGSKA (reference sequence). The CDR3 extends over 11 amino acids. In DNA, the CDR3 is TGCAGTGCTGTAAAACAAGAGACCCAGTACTTC. This codes for CSAVKQETQYF.

The genes are TRBV6-2 or TRBV6-3 and TRBJ2-3; D not resolved. This CDR3 comprises 14 residues. V was shortened by 6 bases and J by 5 bases, with 15 bases between the two germline ends. Germline values: CDR1 MNHEY, CDR2 SVGEGT. CDR3 protein: CASRPHAARDTQYF. CDR3 in DNA: TGTGCCAGCAGACCCCATGCGGCGAGAGATACGCAGTATTTT.

This chain joins TRBV15 and TRBJ2-4; a weak D match, TRBD1 (5 bases). Germline V gene lookup returns CDR1 LNHNV and CDR2 YYDKDF (reference sequence). The ends were cut back, 6 bases at V and 2 bases at J, with 20 bases in the middle. This CDR3 has 17 residues. This CDR3 reads CATRPLLGQGTKNIQYF. The CDR3 DNA follows: TGTGCCACCAGACCCCTCTTGGGGCAGGGAACCAAAAACATTCAGTACTTC.

This clonotype was seen more than once but under ten times. V and J are TRBV7-8 and TRBJ2-7; D unresolved. Trimming pared 0 bases from V and 0 bases from J, leaving 9 bases between. CDR1 and CDR2 from the germline V gene are SGHVS and FQNEAQ. The CDR3 spans 15 residues. CDR3 region: CASSLAPDLSYEQYF. The CDR3 nucleotides are TGTGCCAGCAGCTTAGCTCCGGACCTCTCCTACGAGCAGTACTTC.

Only a few counts were recorded for this clonotype. This chain joins TRBV4-1 and TRBJ1-1; 9 positions match TRBD1. With 1 base clipped from V and 5 bases from J, the junction kept 8 bases outside the gene matches. CDR1 is MGHRA and CDR2 is YSYEKL in the germline V gene. The CDR3 contains 16 residues. CDR3 region: CASSQVGGQGGTEAFF. Written as DNA, the CDR3 is TGCGCCAGCAGCCAAGTCGGGGGACAGGGTGGTACTGAAGCTTTCTTT.

Many counts were recorded for this clonotype. The chain links TRBV5-6 to TRBJ2-7, with TRBD2 as a possible D gene (6 bases). Germline CDR1 reads SGHDT; CDR2 reads YYEEEE. Trimming removed 2 bases from V and 2 bases from J, with 11 bases in between. This CDR3 spans 14 amino acids. The CDR3 here is CASSFAGSTYEQYF. CDR3 DNA sequence: TGTGCCAGCAGCTTCGCCGGGAGTACCTACGAGCAGTACTTC.

This clonotype has at least ten counts. This sequence joins TRBV12-3 or TRBV12-4 and TRBJ1-1; 9 bases are a match to TRBD1. This CDR3 region has 14 residues. The ends lost 5 bases at V and 4 bases at J; junction bases unmatched: 5. The CDR3 region has the DNA TGTGCCAGCAGTCCGAGGACAGGGGTCACTGAAGCTTTCTTT. It yields the protein CASSPRTGVTEAFF.

This clonotype has just a few counts. The V gene is TRBV29-1, the J gene TRBJ1-1; tentative D call: TRBD1 (5 bases). The germline CDR1 and CDR2 sequences are SQVTM and ANQGSEA. Trimming removed 4 bases from V and 1 base from J, with 10 bases in between. The length of the CDR3 is 13 residues. The CDR3, as DNA: TGCAGCGTTGTTGGGACTAGGAACACTGAAGCTTTCTTT. This encodes CSVVGTRNTEAFF.

The chain employs TRBV7-9 and TRBJ2-5; 10 nucleotides match TRBD2. The CDR3 contains 14 residues. Germline CDR1 SEHNR, CDR2 FQNEAQ (reference sequence). The CDR3 here is CATRLAGAQETQYF. The CDR3 DNA sequence: TGTGCGACCCGGCTAGCGGGGGCCCAAGAGACCCAGTACTTC.

This clonotype was detected only a few times. The chain carries TRBV2 and TRBJ2-1; D is perhaps TRBD2 (6 bases). Germline V gives CDR1 SNHLY, CDR2 FYNNEI. The CDR3 totals 14 residues. Trimming took off 8 bases at V and 5 bases at J, with 16 bases between the two ends. The CDR3 reads CASSGGWGDNEQFF. CDR3 sequence (DNA): TGTGCCAGCTCCGGGGGATGGGGCGACAATGAGCAGTTCTTC. Full variable domain (missing parts from reference TRBV2 and TRBJ2-1): EPEVTQTPSHQVTQMGQEVILRCVPISNHLYFYWYRQILGQKVEFLVSFYNNEISEKSEIFDDQFSVERPDGSNFTLKIRSTKLEDSAMYFCASSGGWGDNEQFFGPGTRLTVL.

A few counts support this clonotype. Its ends do not fully match the called genes, so a read error is possible. V and J are TRBV7-7 and TRBJ1-4; TRBD1 might be the D (6 bases). The CDR3 sequence is 12 residues long. Germline CDR1 and CDR2: SSHAT and FNYEAQ (reference sequence). For the CDR3, the DNA is TGTGCTAGCAAGGGGGAAAATGAAAAACTGTTTTTT. Amino acids: CASKGENEKLFF. The full variable domain, with the rest looked up from reference TRBV7-7 and TRBJ1-4, is GAGVSQSPRYKVTKRGQDVTLRCDPISSHATLYWYQQALGQGPEFLTYFNYEAQPDKSGLPSDRFSAERPEGSISTLTIQRTEQRDSAMYRCASKGENEKLFFGSGTQLSVL.

This chain joins TRBV13 and TRBJ2-1; possible D gene TRBD2, 5 bases. Trimming cost V 0 bases and J 0 bases, with 12 bases left between them. Per germline, CDR1 PRHDT and CDR2 FYEKMQ (reference sequence). The CDR3 extends over 17 amino acids. CDR3 in amino acids: CASSLGGSGSSYNEQFF. CDR3 sequence (DNA): TGTGCCAGCAGCTTAGGCGGTTCTGGGAGCTCCTACAATGAGCAGTTCTTC.

This clonotype was counted only a few times. The chain uses TRBV6-4 and TRBJ2-7; 10 positions match TRBD2. The CDR3 spans 16 residues. Germline lookup yields CDR1 MRHNA and CDR2 SNTAGT. Trimming cost V 5 bases and J 3 bases; bases outside gene matches: 10. CDR3 bases: TGTGCCAGCAGTCAAAAATCTAGCGGGAGTTTCTACGAGCAGTACTTC. Translating gives CASSQKSSGSFYEQYF.

The sample holds many counts of this clonotype. The genes are TRBV5-1 and TRBJ1-4; possible D gene TRBD1, 5 bases. Per germline, CDR1 SGHRS and CDR2 YFSETQ. V was clipped by 0 bases and J by 7 bases, with 10 bases between them. CDR3 length: 14 amino acids. The CDR3 here is CASSLAGQGEKLFF. In DNA form, the CDR3 reads TGCGCCAGCAGCTTGGCAGGGCAAGGTGAAAAACTGTTTTTT. Together with reference TRBV5-1 and TRBJ1-4, the CDR3 gives the full variable domain: KAGVTQTPRYLIKTRGQQVTLSCSPISGHRSVSWYQQTPGQGLQFLFEYFSETQRNKGNFPGRFSGRQFSNSRSEMNVSTLELGDSALYLCASSLAGQGEKLFFGSGTQLSVL.

The chain employs TRBV10-1 and TRBJ2-3; either TRBD1 or TRBD2 may fit D (5 bases each). The CDR3 has 15 amino acids. Trimming took 0 bases from V and 6 from J, leaving 13 bases between them. From germline, CDR1 is WNHNN and CDR2 SYGVQD (reference sequence). The CDR3 bases are TGCGCCAGCAGTGAGTCGAAGCAGGGACGGGATACGCAGTATTTT. This sequence encodes CASSESKQGRDTQYF.

This clonotype turned up a few times. The rearrangement uses TRBV2 and TRBJ2-1; possibly TRBD1 for D (5 bases). CDR3 length: 12 amino acids. Germline CDR1 SNHLY, CDR2 FYNNEI. Trimming pared 4 bases from V and 5 bases from J, leaving 6 bases between. The CDR3 sequence is CASSATDNEQFF. CDR3 bases: TGTGCCAGCAGTGCGACAGACAATGAGCAGTTCTTC.

This clonotype was seen a few times. The chain carries TRBV6-5 and TRBJ2-2; 11 bases fit TRBD2. V shed 2 bases, J shed 1 base, and the junction held 6 bases outside the gene matches. This CDR3 is 18 amino acids long. Looked up from germline, CDR1 is MNHEY and CDR2 is SVGAGI. The CDR3 DNA reads as TGTGCCAGCAGTTACAGCCGACTAGCGGGACTGAACACCGGGGAGCTGTTTTTT. Its protein product is CASSYSRLAGLNTGELFF.

This clonotype was recorded a few times. The chain joins TRBV7-8 to TRBJ2-1, with D perhaps matching TRBD2 (6 bases). Germline lookup yields CDR1 SGHVS and CDR2 FQNEAQ. V was pared by 1 base and J by 5 bases, with 15 bases between. This CDR3 comprises 16 residues. CDR3 in DNA: TGTGCCAGCAGCTTAGACGGGCGGGGCAATAACAATGAGCAGTTCTTC. It specifies CASSLDGRGNNNEQFF.

The gene calls are TRBV4-1 and TRBJ2-7, with 8 bases identical to TRBD2. Germline-derived CDR1 and CDR2 are MGHRA and YSYEKL. The length of the CDR3 is 18 residues. V trimming: 3 bases; J trimming: 5 bases; junction bases outside the gene matches: 18. The CDR3 loop is CASSQVDLGLAGRNEQYF. The CDR3 DNA is TGCGCCAGCAGCCAGGTTGACTTAGGGCTAGCGGGTCGGAACGAGCAGTACTTC.

This clonotype showed up just a few times. An end of the junction differs from the germline gene, which may be a read error. This CDR3 is CASSLEGSSGGSYNEQFF. The CDR3 DNA is TGTGCCAGCAGCCTAGAGGGGTCTAGCGGGGGTTCCTACAATGAGCAGTTCTTC. The gene calls are TRBV11-2 and TRBJ2-1; 10 bases fit TRBD2. The CDR3 is 18 amino acids. Germline V CDR1 and CDR2: SGHAT, FQNNGV. Drawing the rest from reference TRBV11-2 and TRBJ2-1, the complete variable domain is EAGVAQSPRYKIIEKRQSVAFWCNPISGHATLYWYQQILGQGPKLLIQFQNNGVVDDSQLPKDRFSAERLKGVDSTLKIQPAKLEDSAVYLCASSLEGSSGGSYNEQFFGPGTRLTVL.

This clonotype was counted between two and nine times. This chain links TRBV20-1 with TRBJ2-7, with TRBD2 matching over 14 bases. This CDR3 contains 17 residues. The trim removed 5 bases at V and 5 bases at J, leaving 14 bases unmatched. The V gene's germline CDR1 is DFQATT and CDR2 SNEGSKA (reference sequence). CDR3 DNA sequence: TGCAGTGCTCTCCCTACCGGGACTAGCGGGAGTTTGGACGAGCAGTACTTC. It is translated as CSALPTGTSGSLDEQYF.

This clonotype was picked up a small number of times. The chain's CDR3 is CSVEVQGVGEKLFF. CDR3 coding DNA: TGCAGCGTTGAAGTTCAGGGGGTGGGTGAAAAACTGTTTTTT. The rearrangement uses TRBV29-1 and TRBJ1-4; 7 bases match TRBD1. CDR1 and CDR2 from the germline V gene are SQVTM and ANQGSEA. The CDR3 totals 14 residues. V shed 1 base and J 7 bases; nucleotides not matched to a gene: 6.

This clonotype has a handful of counts. The chain has TRBV7-9 and TRBJ2-2; 8 nucleotides align to TRBD1. The CDR3 runs 16 residues. Per germline, CDR1 SEHNR and CDR2 FQNEAQ (reference sequence). V was pared by 5 bases and J by 6 bases, with 11 bases of the junction left unmatched. The CDR3 sequence is CASSGSGTGLSGELFF. DNA for the CDR3: TGTGCCAGCAGCGGATCCGGGACAGGTCTATCCGGGGAGCTGTTTTTT.

This clonotype occurred a few times. The J gene is TRBJ1-5, the V gene TRBV2; D call uncertain. The CDR3 totals 15 residues. Germline CDR1 SNHLY, CDR2 FYNNEI. V lost 8 bases to trimming and J lost 4 bases, with 18 bases between them. Written as DNA, the CDR3 is TGTGCCAGCCTCCCATCACCGGGCGGGAATCAGCCCCAGCATTTT. Amino acid sequence: CASLPSPGGNQPQHF. Complete variable domain (other parts from reference TRBV2 and TRBJ1-5): EPEVTQTPSHQVTQMGQEVILRCVPISNHLYFYWYRQILGQKVEFLVSFYNNEISEKSEIFDDQFSVERPDGSNFTLKIRSTKLEDSAMYFCASLPSPGGNQPQHFGDGTRLSIL.